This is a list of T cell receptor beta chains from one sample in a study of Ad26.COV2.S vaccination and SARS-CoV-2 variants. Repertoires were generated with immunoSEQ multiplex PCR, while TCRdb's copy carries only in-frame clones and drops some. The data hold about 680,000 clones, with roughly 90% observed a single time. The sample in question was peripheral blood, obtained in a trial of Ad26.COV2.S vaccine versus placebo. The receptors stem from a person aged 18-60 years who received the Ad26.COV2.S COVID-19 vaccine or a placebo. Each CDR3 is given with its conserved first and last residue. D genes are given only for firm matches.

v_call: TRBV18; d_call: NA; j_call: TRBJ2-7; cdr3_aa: CASSLPGAERPYEQYF
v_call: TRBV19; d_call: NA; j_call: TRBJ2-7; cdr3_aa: CASKGRETYEQYF
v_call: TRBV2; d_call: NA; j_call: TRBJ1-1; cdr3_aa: CASTDGLFTEAFF
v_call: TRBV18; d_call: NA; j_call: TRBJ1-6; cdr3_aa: CASSPQKGQHNSPLHF
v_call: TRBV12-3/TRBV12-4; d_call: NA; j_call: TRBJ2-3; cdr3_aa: CASSLAPRDTQYF
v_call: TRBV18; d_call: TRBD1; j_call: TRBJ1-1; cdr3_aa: CASSQGTGYTEAFF
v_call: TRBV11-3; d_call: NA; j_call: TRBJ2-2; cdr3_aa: CASSLGGGAETGELFF
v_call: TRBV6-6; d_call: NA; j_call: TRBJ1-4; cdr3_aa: CASSYPQRNEKLFF
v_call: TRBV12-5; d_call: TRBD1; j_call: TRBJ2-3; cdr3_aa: CASGWDRGWADTQYF
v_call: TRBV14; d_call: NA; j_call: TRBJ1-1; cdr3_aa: CASSQGRLSNTEAFF
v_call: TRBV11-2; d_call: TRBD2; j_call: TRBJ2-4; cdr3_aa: CASCFRTSKNIQYF
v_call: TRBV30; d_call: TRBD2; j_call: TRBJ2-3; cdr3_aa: CASSGRGTDTQYF
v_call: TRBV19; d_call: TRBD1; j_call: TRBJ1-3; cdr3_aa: CASSYRGRSGNTIYF
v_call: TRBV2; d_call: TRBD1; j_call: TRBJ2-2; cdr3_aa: CASSKLGQGAKAGELFF
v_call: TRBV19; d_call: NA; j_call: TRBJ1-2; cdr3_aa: CASSGGRGRANYGYTF
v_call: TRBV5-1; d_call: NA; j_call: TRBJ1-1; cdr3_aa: CASSLGANTEAFF
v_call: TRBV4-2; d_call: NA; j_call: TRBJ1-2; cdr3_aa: CASSSSPGVDYGYTF
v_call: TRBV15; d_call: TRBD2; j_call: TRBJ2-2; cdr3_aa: CATSKRERAGELFF
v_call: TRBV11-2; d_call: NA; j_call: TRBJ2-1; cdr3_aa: CASSLVAKQFF
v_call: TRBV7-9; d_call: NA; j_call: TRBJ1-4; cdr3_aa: CASSLVDLGVKLFF
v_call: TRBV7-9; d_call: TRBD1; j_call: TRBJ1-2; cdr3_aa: CASSLAGQDYGYTF
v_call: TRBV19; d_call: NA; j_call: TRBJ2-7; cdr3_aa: CASSRGQAYEQYF
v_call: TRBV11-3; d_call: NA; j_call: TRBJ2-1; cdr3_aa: CASSPLEGNEQFF
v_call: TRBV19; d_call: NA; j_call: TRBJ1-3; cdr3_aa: CASSTSGGTIYF
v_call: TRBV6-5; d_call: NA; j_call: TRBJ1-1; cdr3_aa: CASSLVMMNTEAFF